This T cell receptor (beta chain) was retrieved from a study of T cells after yellow fever vaccination. Study overall: Libraries from low-cell-number fractions were prepared with the SMART-Seq v4 Ultra Low Input RNA kit. The study's findings and limits: FACS-sorted repertoires could contain abundant clonotypes contaminating from the bulk population.

V lost 4 bases and J 10 bases, leaving 10 bases between the germline ends. The CDR3 has 12 residues. Germline values: CDR1 MNHEY, CDR2 SMNVEV (reference sequence). TCRdb independently ran MiXCR on the 5' RACE reads; one entry per CDR3 protein. The profile covers about 340,000 distinct CDR3 sequences, with roughly 9.4% appearing a single time and under 20% taken by the ten largest. Concerning this clonotype: The target antigen is unknown.

V usage is TRBV27 and J usage is TRBJ1-4, with D perhaps matching TRBD1 (5 bases). This receptor was taken from a man between 18 and 29 years old who received the YFV17D yellow fever vaccine. Sequences were derived from PBMCs, sampled on the day of the first yellow fever vaccination. The CDR3 bases are TGTGCCAGCAGTTGGACCGGGGGAAAACTGTTTTTT. Its protein product is CASSWTGGKLFF.